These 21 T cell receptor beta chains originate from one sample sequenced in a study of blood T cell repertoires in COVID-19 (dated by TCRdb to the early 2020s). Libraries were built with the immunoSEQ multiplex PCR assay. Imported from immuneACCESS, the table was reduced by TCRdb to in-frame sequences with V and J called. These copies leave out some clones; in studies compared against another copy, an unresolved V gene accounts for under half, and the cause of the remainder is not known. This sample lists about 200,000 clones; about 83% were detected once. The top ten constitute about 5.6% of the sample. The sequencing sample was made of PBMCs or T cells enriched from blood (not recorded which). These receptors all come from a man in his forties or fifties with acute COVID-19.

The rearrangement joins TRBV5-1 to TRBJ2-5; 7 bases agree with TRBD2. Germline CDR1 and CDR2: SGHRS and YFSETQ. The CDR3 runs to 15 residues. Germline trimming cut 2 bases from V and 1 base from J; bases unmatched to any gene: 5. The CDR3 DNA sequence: TGCGCCAGCAGCTTTTCTAGCGGCTTCCAAGAGACCCAGTACTTC. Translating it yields CASSFSSGFQETQYF.

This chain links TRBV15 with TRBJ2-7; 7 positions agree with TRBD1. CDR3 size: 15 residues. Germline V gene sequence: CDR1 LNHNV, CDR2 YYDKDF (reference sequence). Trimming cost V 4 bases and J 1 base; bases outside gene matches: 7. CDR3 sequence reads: CATSIGDSTSYEQYF. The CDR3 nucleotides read TGTGCCACCAGCATTGGGGACAGCACTTCCTACGAGCAGTACTTC. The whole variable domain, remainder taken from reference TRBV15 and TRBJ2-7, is DAMVIQNPRYQVTQFGKPVTLSCSQTLNHNVMYWYQQKSSQAPKLLFHYYDKDFNNEADTPDNFQSRRPNTSFCFLDIRSPGLGDTAMYLCATSIGDSTSYEQYFGPGTRLTVT.

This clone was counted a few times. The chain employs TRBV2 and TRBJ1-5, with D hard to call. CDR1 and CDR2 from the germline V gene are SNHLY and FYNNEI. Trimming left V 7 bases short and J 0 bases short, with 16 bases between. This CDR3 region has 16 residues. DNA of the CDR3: TGTGCCAGCAACGGGGAATACTTGTCTAGCAATCAGCCCCAGCATTTT. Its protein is CASNGEYLSSNQPQHF.

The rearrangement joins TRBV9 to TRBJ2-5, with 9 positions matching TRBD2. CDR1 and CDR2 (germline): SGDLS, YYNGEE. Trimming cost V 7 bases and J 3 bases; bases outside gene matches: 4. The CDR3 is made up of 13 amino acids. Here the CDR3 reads CASSSGNEETQYF. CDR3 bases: TGTGCCAGCTCTAGCGGGAACGAAGAGACCCAGTACTTC.

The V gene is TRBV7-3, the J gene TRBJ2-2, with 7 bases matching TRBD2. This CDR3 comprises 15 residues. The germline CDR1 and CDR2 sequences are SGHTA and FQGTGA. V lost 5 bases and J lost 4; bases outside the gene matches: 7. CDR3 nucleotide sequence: TGTGCCAGCAGCATTATGGCGGGGGTCACCGGGGAGCTGTTTTTT. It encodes CASSIMAGVTGELFF.

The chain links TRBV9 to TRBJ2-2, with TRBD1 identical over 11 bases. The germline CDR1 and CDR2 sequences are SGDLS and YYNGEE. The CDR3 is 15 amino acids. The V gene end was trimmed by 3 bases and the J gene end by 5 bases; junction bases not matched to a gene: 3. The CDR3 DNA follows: TGTGCCAGCAGCGAAGGACAGGGGGCTACCGGGGAGCTGTTTTTT. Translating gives CASSEGQGATGELFF.

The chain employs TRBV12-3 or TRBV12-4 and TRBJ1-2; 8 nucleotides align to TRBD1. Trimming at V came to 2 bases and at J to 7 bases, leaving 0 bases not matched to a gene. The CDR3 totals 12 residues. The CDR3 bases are TGTGCCAGCAGTTTACAGGGGGCTGGCTACACCTTC. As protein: CASSLQGAGYTF.

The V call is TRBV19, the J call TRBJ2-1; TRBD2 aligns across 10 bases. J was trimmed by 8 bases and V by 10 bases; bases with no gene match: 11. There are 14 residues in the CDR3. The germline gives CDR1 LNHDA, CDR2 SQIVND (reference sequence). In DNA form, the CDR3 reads TGTGCCACCAACACAGCGGGAGGGCCCCATGAGCAGTTCTTC. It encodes CATNTAGGPHEQFF. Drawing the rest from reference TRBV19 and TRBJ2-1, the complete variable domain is DGGITQSPKYLFRKEGQNVTLSCEQNLNHDAMYWYRQDPGQGLRLIYYSQIVNDFQKGDIAEGYSVSREKKESFPLTVTSAQKNPTAFYLCATNTAGGPHEQFFGPGTRLTVL.

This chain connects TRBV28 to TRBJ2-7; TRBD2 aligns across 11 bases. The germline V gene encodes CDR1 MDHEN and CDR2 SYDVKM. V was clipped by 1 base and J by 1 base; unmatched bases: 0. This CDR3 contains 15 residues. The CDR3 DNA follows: TGTGCCAGCAGTTTATTAGCGGGAGGGTCCTACGAGCAGTACTTC. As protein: CASSLLAGGSYEQYF.

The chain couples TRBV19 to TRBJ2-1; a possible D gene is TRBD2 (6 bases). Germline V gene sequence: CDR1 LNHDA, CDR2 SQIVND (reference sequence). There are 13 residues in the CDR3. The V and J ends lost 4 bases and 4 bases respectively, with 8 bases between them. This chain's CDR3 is CASSSAGYNEQFF. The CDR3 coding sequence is TGTGCCAGTAGTAGCGCGGGATACAATGAGCAGTTCTTC.

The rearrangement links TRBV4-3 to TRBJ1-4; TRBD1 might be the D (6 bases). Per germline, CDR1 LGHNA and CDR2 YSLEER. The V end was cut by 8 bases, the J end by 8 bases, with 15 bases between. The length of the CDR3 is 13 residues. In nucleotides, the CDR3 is TGCGCCAGCGGTACAGGGATAGAGGAAAAACTGTTTTTT. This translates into CASGTGIEEKLFF.

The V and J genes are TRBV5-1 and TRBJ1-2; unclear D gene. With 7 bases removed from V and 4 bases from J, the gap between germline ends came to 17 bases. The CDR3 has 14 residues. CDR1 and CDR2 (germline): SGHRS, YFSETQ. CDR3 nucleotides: TGCGCCAGCGGAGACGGAGGCCTCGGCTATGGCTACACCTTC. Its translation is CASGDGGLGYGYTF. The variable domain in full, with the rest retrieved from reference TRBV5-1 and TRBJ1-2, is KAGVTQTPRYLIKTRGQQVTLSCSPISGHRSVSWYQQTPGQGLQFLFEYFSETQRNKGNFPGRFSGRQFSNSRSEMNVSTLELGDSALYLCASGDGGLGYGYTFGSGTRLTVV.

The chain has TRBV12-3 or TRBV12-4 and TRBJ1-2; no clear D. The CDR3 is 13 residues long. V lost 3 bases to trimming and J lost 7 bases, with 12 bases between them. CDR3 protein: CASSFGQVGGYTF. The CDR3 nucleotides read TGTGCCAGCAGTTTTGGTCAGGTCGGTGGCTACACCTTC.

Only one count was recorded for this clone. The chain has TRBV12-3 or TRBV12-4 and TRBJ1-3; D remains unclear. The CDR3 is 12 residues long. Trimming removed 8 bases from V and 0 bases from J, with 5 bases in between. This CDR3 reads CASPSSGNTIYF. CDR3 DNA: TGTGCCAGCCCGAGCTCTGGAAACACCATATATTTT.

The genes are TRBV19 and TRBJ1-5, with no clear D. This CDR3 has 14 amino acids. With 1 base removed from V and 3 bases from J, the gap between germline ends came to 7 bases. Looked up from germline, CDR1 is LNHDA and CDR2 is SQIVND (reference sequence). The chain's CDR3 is CASSIATLNQPQHF. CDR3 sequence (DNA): TGTGCCAGTAGTATAGCCACTCTCAATCAGCCCCAGCATTTT. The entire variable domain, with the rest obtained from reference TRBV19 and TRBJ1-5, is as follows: DGGITQSPKYLFRKEGQNVTLSCEQNLNHDAMYWYRQDPGQGLRLIYYSQIVNDFQKGDIAEGYSVSREKKESFPLTVTSAQKNPTAFYLCASSIATLNQPQHFGDGTRLSIL.

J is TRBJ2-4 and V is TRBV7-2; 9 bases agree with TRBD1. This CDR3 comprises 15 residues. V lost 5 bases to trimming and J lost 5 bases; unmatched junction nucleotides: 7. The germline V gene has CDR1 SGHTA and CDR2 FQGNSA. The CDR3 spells CASSQTGGRENIQYF. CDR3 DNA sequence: TGTGCCAGCAGCCAAACAGGGGGCCGAGAAAACATTCAGTACTTC.

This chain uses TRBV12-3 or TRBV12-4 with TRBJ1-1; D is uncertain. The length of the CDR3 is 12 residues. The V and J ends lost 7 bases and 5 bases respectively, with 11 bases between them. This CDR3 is CASTAAYTEAFF. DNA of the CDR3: TGTGCCAGCACCGCAGCGTATACTGAAGCTTTCTTT.

The CDR3 spells CASSLGGLAAYNEQFF. The CDR3 DNA reads TGTGCCAGCAGCTTGGGGGGGCTAGCCGCCTACAATGAGCAGTTCTTC. The rearrangement joins TRBV5-6 to TRBJ2-1; D might be TRBD1 (6 bases). The germline CDR1 and CDR2 sequences are SGHDT and YYEEEE. This CDR3 region has 16 residues. V dropped 0 bases and J dropped 2 bases, with 12 bases sitting between them.

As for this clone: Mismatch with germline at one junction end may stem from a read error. The CDR3 nucleotides are TGTGCCAGCAGCTTAGACTCTAGCGGGGGGCTGTCCTTC. Amino acids: CASSLDSSGGLSF. This sequence joins TRBV7-8 and TRBJ2-7, with 11 nucleotides matching TRBD2. CDR1 and CDR2 (germline): SGHVS, FQNEAQ. The CDR3 covers 13 residues. Full variable domain (missing parts from reference TRBV7-8 and TRBJ2-7): GAGVSQSPRYKVAKRGQDVALRCDPISGHVSLFWYQQALGQGPEFLTYFQNEAQLDKSGLPSDRFFAERPEGSVSTLKIQRTQQEDSAVYLCASSLDSSGGLSFGPGTRLTVT.

Here the CDR3 reads CASSLREDTEAFF. As DNA, the CDR3 is TGTGCCAGCAGCTTAAGGGAGGACACTGAAGCTTTCTTT. The V and J genes are TRBV11-2 and TRBJ1-1; D uncertain. The CDR3 consists of 13 residues. The V gene's germline CDR1 is SGHAT and CDR2 FQNNGV. Trimming left V 2 bases short and J 3 bases short, with 7 bases between.

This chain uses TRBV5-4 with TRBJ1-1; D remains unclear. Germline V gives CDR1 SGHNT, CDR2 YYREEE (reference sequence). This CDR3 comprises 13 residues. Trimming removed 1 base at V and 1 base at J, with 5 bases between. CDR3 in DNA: TGTGCCAGCAGCTTGCCAGGGAACACTGAAGCTTTCTTT. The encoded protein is CASSLPGNTEAFF.